Below, 16 T cell receptor beta chains from the same sample are listed, as sequenced in a study of response to subunit inactivated influenza vaccine. TCRdb reanalysed the RT-PCR reads using MiXCR and keeps one entry per CDR3 protein. The table shows about 480,000 distinct CDR3 sequences, with roughly 13% occurring only once. Sample: PBMCs from blood, taken roughly 46 days after vaccination. The receptor set was obtained from a man aged 45-60 years who received an inactivated influenza vaccine.

This chain uses TRBV24-1 with TRBJ2-1; D may correspond to TRBD1 or TRBD2 (7 bases each). The CDR3 loop spans 16 amino acids. V lost 4 bases and J lost 4, with 16 bases in between. The germline gives CDR1 KGHDR, CDR2 SFDVKD. In DNA, the CDR3 is TGTGCCACCAGTGACCGAAGCGGGACAGCATACAATGAGCAGTTCTTC. Translated, it gives CATSDRSGTAYNEQFF.

At least ten counts were recorded for this clonotype. The chain couples TRBV7-2 to TRBJ1-2, with a possible D match to TRBD1 (6 bases). Germline CDR1 is SGHTA and CDR2 is FQGNSA. The CDR3 is 14 amino acids. V lost 1 base to trimming and J lost 13 bases, with 19 bases between them. CDR3 amino acids: CASSLVWDKGPLTF. CDR3 DNA sequence: TGTGCCAGCAGCTTAGTGTGGGACAAGGGGCCACTCACCTTC.

This clonotype was observed many times. This chain joins TRBV7-9 and TRBJ1-4; 8 positions agree with TRBD1. Germline V gives CDR1 SEHNR, CDR2 FQNEAQ (reference sequence). V lost 5 bases, J lost 5 bases, and 4 bases stayed unmatched. This CDR3 contains 14 residues. The CDR3 spells CASSLDRANEKLFF. In DNA, the CDR3 is TGTGCCAGCAGCCTGGACAGGGCGAATGAAAAACTGTTTTTT. Full variable domain (outside the CDR3, taken from reference TRBV7-9 and TRBJ1-4): DTGVSQNPRHKITKRGQNVTFRCDPISEHNRLYWYRQTLGQGPEFLTYFQNEAQLEKSRLLSDRFSAERPKGSFSTLEIQRTEQGDSAMYLCASSLDRANEKLFFGSGTQLSVL.

The chain employs TRBV10-3 and TRBJ2-3; D uncertain. Germline loops: CDR1 ENHRY, CDR2 SYGVKD. CDR3 length equals 18 residues. V lost 0 bases and J lost 1, with 17 bases in between. The CDR3 region has the DNA TGTGCCATCAGTGAGTCTGTCGGCATTCACAATCGCACAGATACGCAGTATTTT. Protein: CAISESVGIHNRTDTQYF.

This clonotype has a count of ten or more. The V and J genes are TRBV28 and TRBJ2-5; D may be TRBD2 (6 bases). From germline, CDR1 is MDHEN and CDR2 SYDVKM. V lost 7 bases and J 1 base, leaving 7 bases between the germline ends. CDR3 length: 12 amino acids. The DNA of the CDR3 is TGTGCCAGCACGACTAGCCAAGAGACCCAGTACTTC. Amino acids: CASTTSQETQYF.

V is TRBV7-8 and J is TRBJ2-3; 13 positions agree with TRBD2. This CDR3 has 16 amino acids. J lost 9 bases, V lost 5 bases, and 11 bases had no gene match. Looked up from germline, CDR1 is SGHVS and CDR2 is FQNEAQ. The CDR3: CASSPRLAGGVLTQYF. CDR3 nucleotides: TGTGCCAGCAGCCCCCGACTAGCGGGGGGAGTGCTAACGCAGTATTTT.

This clonotype came up a few times. The chain joins TRBV7-9 to TRBJ2-3, with 8 bases aligning to TRBD1. The V segment lost 5 bases and the J segment 1 base; nucleotides outside the gene matches: 8. This CDR3 contains 16 residues. In germline, CDR1 is SEHNR, CDR2 FQNEAQ (reference sequence). In DNA, the CDR3 is TGTGCCAGCAGCCCGTGGGACAGGTTACGCACAGATACGCAGTATTTT. It encodes CASSPWDRLRTDTQYF.

This clonotype was found many times. V and J are TRBV4-3 and TRBJ1-6, with a weak D call TRBD1 (6 bases). V lost 0 bases and J 1 base, leaving 13 bases between the germline ends. Germline V lookup: CDR1 LGHNA, CDR2 YSLEER. This CDR3 region has 18 residues. The CDR3 protein is CASSQDWLGASYNSPLHF. CDR3 bases: TGCGCCAGCAGCCAAGATTGGCTGGGGGCGTCCTATAATTCACCCCTCCACTTT.

CDR3 in amino acids: CSASLREGGTDTQYF. In nucleotides, the CDR3 is TGCAGTGCTAGTCTGCGGGAGGGTGGCACAGATACGCAGTATTTT. This chain joins TRBV20-1 and TRBJ2-3; 9 bases line up with TRBD2. Trimming at V came to 3 bases and at J to 1 base, leaving 5 bases not matched to a gene. The CDR3 spans 15 residues. Germline V gene sequence: CDR1 DFQATT, CDR2 SNEGSKA (reference sequence).

This chain connects TRBV18 to TRBJ1-2, with D hard to call. The CDR3 is made up of 14 amino acids. V shed 0 bases and J shed 4 bases, with 9 bases lying between them. Germline lookup yields CDR1 KGHSH and CDR2 LQKENI. Here the CDR3 reads CASSPPVTVYGYTF. CDR3 DNA sequence: TGTGCCAGCTCACCACCGGTAACAGTCTATGGCTACACCTTC. Full variable domain (remainder filled in from reference TRBV18 and TRBJ1-2): NAGVMQNPRHLVRRRGQEARLRCSPMKGHSHVYWYRQLPEEGLKFMVYLQKENIIDESGMPKERFSAEFPKEGPSILRIQQVVRGDSAAYFCASSPPVTVYGYTFGSGTRLTVV.

A few counts support this clonotype. The rearrangement links TRBV6-2 or TRBV6-3 to TRBJ2-1; 7 bases match TRBD2. With V trimmed by 5 bases and J by 4 bases, 11 bases remained unmatched. The CDR3 totals 16 residues. CDR1 and CDR2 (germline): MNHEY, SVGEGT. The CDR3 reads CASSRQTGTKYNEQFF. The CDR3 DNA reads as TGTGCCAGCAGTCGGCAGACCGGGACTAAGTACAATGAGCAGTTCTTC.

This chain links TRBV11-2 with TRBJ1-1; tentatively, D is TRBD1 (5 bases). The V gene's germline CDR1 is SGHAT and CDR2 FQNNGV. Trimming removed 6 bases at V and 4 bases at J, with 15 bases between. CDR3 length: 14 amino acids. CDR3 sequence: CASSSGLRSTEAFF. CDR3 DNA: TGTGCCAGCAGTTCGGGGCTGCGGAGCACTGAAGCTTTCTTT.

V usage is TRBV7-3 and J usage is TRBJ2-6; 12 nucleotides align to TRBD2. V gave up 11 bases and J gave up 0 bases; unmatched junction bases: 11. Germline loops: CDR1 SGHTA, CDR2 FQGTGA. The CDR3 extends over 18 amino acids. Here the CDR3 reads CAFSRTSGDFSGANVLTF. DNA for the CDR3: TGTGCCTTCAGCCGGACTAGCGGGGATTTCTCTGGGGCCAACGTCCTGACTTTC.

This clonotype was recorded many times. The gene calls are TRBV29-1 and TRBJ2-5, with 7 bases matching TRBD2. V was pared by 4 bases and J by 5 bases, with 4 bases of the junction left unmatched. The V gene's germline CDR1 is SQVTM and CDR2 ANQGSEA. The CDR3 has 12 amino acids. CDR3 nucleotides: TGCAGCGTTGGGGAGGGCCGTGAGACCCAGTACTTC. It translates to CSVGEGRETQYF.

This clonotype was seen a few times. The chain employs TRBV6-2 or TRBV6-3 and TRBJ1-1; 9 bases are a match to TRBD1. With V trimmed by 4 bases and J by 3 bases, 3 bases remained unmatched. Germline V CDR1 and CDR2: MNHEY, SVGEGT. The CDR3 runs to 14 residues. The CDR3 nucleotides are TGTGCCAGCAGTTTCCGGGACAGGGACACTGAAGCTTTCTTT. Its translation: CASSFRDRDTEAFF.

The table lists this clonotype with a few counts. The chain is built from TRBV11-1 and TRBJ2-1, with no clear D. The CDR3 loop spans 15 amino acids. The germline CDR1 and CDR2 sequences are SGHAT and FQDESV (reference sequence). The ends were cut back, 5 bases at V and 3 bases at J, with 14 bases in the middle. In nucleotides, the CDR3 is TGTGCCAGCAGCCAGTCTGGCGATGGCTACAATGAGCAGTTCTTC. Translated: CASSQSGDGYNEQFF. The complete variable domain, with remaining parts taken from reference TRBV11-1 and TRBJ2-1, reads EAEVAQSPRYKITEKSQAVAFWCDPISGHATLYWYRQILGQGPELLVQFQDESVVDDSQLPKDRFSAERLKGVDSTLKIQPAELGDSAMYLCASSQSGDGYNEQFFGPGTRLTVL.